Following are 28 T cell receptor beta chains from one sample sequenced in a study of shared clonotypes between healthy human individuals. Naive CD8 isolation took CD45RO-negative cells positively selected for CCR7 and excluded terminally differentiated effector memory CD45RA+ cells. The data were produced by immunoSEQ multiplex PCR, yet TCRdb's version contains in-frame clones alone and is incomplete. Here the sample spans roughly 2.1 million clones, 90% to 95% being singletons. Material for sequencing was naive CD8+ T cells from PBMCs. These receptors were taken from a man aged 18 to 35 in good health. Some clones in this sample may be carry-over from other donors' samples.

The rearrangement uses TRBV7-3 and TRBJ2-7, with a weak D call TRBD1 (6 bases). V was shortened by 5 bases and J by 5 bases, with 19 bases between the two germline ends. This CDR3 contains 15 residues. Per the germline V gene, CDR1 is SGHTA and CDR2 is FQGTGA. The CDR3 protein is CASSPREGGSHEQYF. CDR3 nucleotide sequence: TGTGCCAGCAGCCCGAGAGAAGGGGGATCCCACGAGCAGTACTTC.

Notes on this clone: Within the sample, other DNA sequences also encode this same CDR3. The chain uses TRBV28 and TRBJ1-5, with D perhaps TRBD1 (5 bases). The CDR3 has 14 residues. V was pared by 5 bases and J by 0 bases, with 8 bases between. Germline V CDR1 and CDR2: MDHEN, SYDVKM. Here the CDR3 reads CASSLRVSNQPQHF. CDR3 bases: TGTGCCAGCAGTCTCAGGGTTAGCAATCAGCCCCAGCATTTT. The full variable domain, rest sourced from reference TRBV28 and TRBJ1-5, is DVKVTQSSRYLVKRTGEKVFLECVQDMDHENMFWYRQDPGLGLRLIYFSYDVKMKEKGDIPEGYSVSREKKERFSLILESASTNQTSMYLCASSLRVSNQPQHFGDGTRLSIL.

The V call is TRBV11-3, the J call TRBJ2-1; D is perhaps TRBD1 or TRBD2 (5 bases each). Germline values: CDR1 SGHNT, CDR2 YENEEA. CDR3 length equals 13 residues. The ends were cut back, 5 bases at V and 8 bases at J, with 13 bases in the middle. CDR3 DNA: TGTGCCAGCAGCCCCAGGGACGTCGATGAGCAGTTCTTC. Residues: CASSPRDVDEQFF.

The V and J genes are TRBV6-1 and TRBJ2-7, with TRBD2 matching 8 bases. J was trimmed by 2 bases and V by 6 bases; bases with no gene match: 9. The germline V gene has CDR1 MNHNS and CDR2 SASEGT. This CDR3 is 15 amino acids long. CDR3 protein: CASRIGREEPYEQYF. The CDR3 nucleotides read TGTGCCAGCAGAATCGGGCGGGAGGAACCCTACGAGCAGTACTTC.

This clone has a single count. The chain recombines TRBV19 with TRBJ1-5, with D possibly being TRBD1 (6 bases). CDR3 size: 14 residues. Trimming left V 1 base short and J 6 bases short, with 10 bases between. In germline, CDR1 is LNHDA, CDR2 SQIVND (reference sequence). The CDR3 DNA sequence: TGTGCCAGTAGTATAGCCAGGGGTCGTCAGCCCCAGCATTTT. It specifies CASSIARGRQPQHF.

The V and J genes are TRBV9 and TRBJ2-5; TRBD2 is a possible D gene (6 bases). The CDR3 has 16 residues. Trimming shortened V by 3 bases and J by 3 bases, and 18 bases separated the two germline ends. The germline V gene encodes CDR1 SGDLS and CDR2 YYNGEE. DNA for the CDR3: TGTGCCAGCAGCGGAGAGAAGGGCGGGGTCAAAGAGACCCAGTACTTC. Amino acid sequence: CASSGEKGGVKETQYF.

J is TRBJ2-3 and V is TRBV2; 11 bases agree with TRBD2. This CDR3 has 16 amino acids. V lost 6 bases and J lost 6; bases outside the gene matches: 11. From germline, CDR1 is SNHLY and CDR2 FYNNEI. DNA for the CDR3: TGTGCCAGCAGCACCCCGACTAGCGGGATATTGGATACGCAGTATTTT. It specifies CASSTPTSGILDTQYF. Complete variable domain (other parts from reference TRBV2 and TRBJ2-3): EPEVTQTPSHQVTQMGQEVILRCVPISNHLYFYWYRQILGQKVEFLVSFYNNEISEKSEIFDDQFSVERPDGSNFTLKIRSTKLEDSAMYFCASSTPTSGILDTQYFGPGTRLTVL.

V gene TRBV7-9 combines with J gene TRBJ1-4; 7 nucleotides match TRBD1. Germline CDR1 is SEHNR and CDR2 is FQNEAQ (reference sequence). This CDR3 contains 18 residues. The trim removed 5 bases at V and 0 bases at J, leaving 12 bases unmatched. The CDR3 DNA follows: TGTGCCAGCAGCGGCCGGGACAGCCAAATTGCAACTAATGAAAAACTGTTTTTT. Its protein is CASSGRDSQIATNEKLFF.

The chain has TRBV19 and TRBJ2-2; 11 positions agree with TRBD1. V shed 4 bases, J shed 1 base, and the junction held 14 bases outside the gene matches. Germline CDR1 is LNHDA and CDR2 is SQIVND (reference sequence). The CDR3 is 20 amino acids. The CDR3 region is CASSTAQWTGGAGNTGELFF. The CDR3 DNA reads TGTGCCAGTAGTACGGCCCAGTGGACAGGGGGCGCCGGGAACACCGGGGAGCTGTTTTTT. The variable domain in full, completed from reference TRBV19 and TRBJ2-2, reads DGGITQSPKYLFRKEGQNVTLSCEQNLNHDAMYWYRQDPGQGLRLIYYSQIVNDFQKGDIAEGYSVSREKKESFPLTVTSAQKNPTAFYLCASSTAQWTGGAGNTGELFFGEGSRLTVL.

The chain is built from TRBV28 and TRBJ1-4; D call uncertain. This CDR3 region has 16 residues. Trimming stripped 6 bases from V and 0 bases from J, with 14 bases between. CDR1 and CDR2 (germline): MDHEN, SYDVKM. CDR3 residues: CASSLVALATNEKLFF. DNA for the CDR3: TGTGCCAGCAGCTTGGTCGCCCTTGCAACTAATGAAAAACTGTTTTTT.

This clone came up once. In DNA, the CDR3 is TGTGCCAGCAGCTCTCTGGCTACGGGCTCCAGGAAGAGCAATCAGCCCCAGCATTTT. Amino acids: CASSSLATGSRKSNQPQHF. This sequence joins TRBV7-8 and TRBJ1-5; D ambiguous. This CDR3 is 19 amino acids long. V shed 4 bases and J shed 1 base, with 23 bases lying between them. The germline V gene encodes CDR1 SGHVS and CDR2 FQNEAQ.

The genes are TRBV15 and TRBJ1-2; no reliable D call. V was cut by 0 bases and J by 0 bases, with 8 bases left in between. The CDR3 spans 15 residues. Looked up from germline, CDR1 is LNHNV and CDR2 is YYDKDF (reference sequence). This CDR3 is CATSRDGRPNYGYTF. CDR3 coding DNA: TGTGCCACCAGCAGAGATGGCCGACCTAACTATGGCTACACCTTC. Full variable domain (remainder filled in from reference TRBV15 and TRBJ1-2): DAMVIQNPRYQVTQFGKPVTLSCSQTLNHNVMYWYQQKSSQAPKLLFHYYDKDFNNEADTPDNFQSRRPNTSFCFLDIRSPGLGDTAMYLCATSRDGRPNYGYTFGSGTRLTVV.

This chain joins TRBV7-9 and TRBJ2-7, with a possible D match to TRBD1 (6 bases). The V and J ends lost 6 bases and 0 bases respectively, with 9 bases between them. CDR1 is SEHNR, CDR2 FQNEAQ, per germline (reference sequence). CDR3 length: 13 residues. The CDR3 protein is CASRPDSSYEQYF. In DNA, the CDR3 is TGTGCCAGCAGACCGGACAGCTCCTACGAGCAGTACTTC.

The CDR3 DNA reads as TGTGCCAGCAGCTTAGAACCTAGCCCGGAGACCCAGTACTTC. Its translation is CASSLEPSPETQYF. The genes are TRBV7-8 and TRBJ2-5, with D possibly TRBD2 on 5 matching bases. V was clipped by 1 base and J by 5 bases, with 11 bases between them. Germline V gives CDR1 SGHVS, CDR2 FQNEAQ. The CDR3 runs 14 residues.

In nucleotides, the CDR3 is TGTGCCAGTAGTATCGTCTCGGAGGCAAATGAGCAGTTCTTC. It specifies CASSIVSEANEQFF. The chain has TRBV19 and TRBJ2-1; tentative D call: TRBD2 (5 bases). From germline, CDR1 is LNHDA and CDR2 SQIVND (reference sequence). Deletions cut 3 bases from V and 7 bases from J, with 13 bases between. This CDR3 has 14 amino acids.

This clone showed up just once. The gene calls are TRBV11-2 and TRBJ1-5; D is perhaps TRBD1 (5 bases). The CDR3 totals 14 residues. Germline assignment: CDR1 SGHAT and CDR2 FQNNGV. With 5 bases removed from V and 9 bases from J, the gap between germline ends came to 17 bases. The CDR3 region has the DNA TGTGCCAGCAGCCCAAGCGGGGGTATCAGGCCCCAGCATTTT. The encoded protein is CASSPSGGIRPQHF.

The CDR3 is CASSLHLGASGSYHYEQYF. In DNA form, the CDR3 reads TGTGCCAGCAGCTTACACCTTGGGGCTAGCGGGAGCTATCACTACGAGCAGTACTTC. V gene TRBV7-3 combines with J gene TRBJ2-7; TRBD2 matches at 10 bases. Losses at the gene ends were 2 bases for V and 3 bases for J; bases not matched to a gene: 16. The CDR3 is 19 amino acids. Germline lookup yields CDR1 SGHTA and CDR2 FQGTGA.

This clone was seen a single time. The V call is TRBV11-3, the J call TRBJ2-1, with unresolved D. The germline V gene encodes CDR1 SGHNT and CDR2 YENEEA. This CDR3 spans 13 amino acids. V lost 5 bases and J lost 4, with 9 bases in between. The CDR3 DNA sequence: TGTGCCAGCAGCCCGCGACATTACAATGAGCAGTTCTTC. The encoded protein is CASSPRHYNEQFF.

The chain is built from TRBV27 and TRBJ2-2, with a weak D call TRBD1 (7 bases). The CDR3 is 17 amino acids. Germline V gives CDR1 MNHEY, CDR2 SMNVEV (reference sequence). V was shortened by 0 bases and J by 5 bases, with 16 bases between the two germline ends. The CDR3 is CASSLSAGTARTGELFF. CDR3 DNA: TGTGCCAGCAGTTTATCGGCGGGGACAGCCAGAACCGGGGAGCTGTTTTTT.

Comment on this clone: Distinct nucleotide sequences in the sample also encode this CDR3. V gene TRBV7-9 combines with J gene TRBJ2-3, with 9 nucleotides matching TRBD1. The CDR3 covers 14 residues. Germline CDR1 SEHNR, CDR2 FQNEAQ (reference sequence). Unmatched junction bases numbered 5, after V lost 6 bases and J lost 4 bases. CDR3 residues: CASSLDRGSDTQYF. As DNA, the CDR3 is TGTGCCAGCAGTCTGGACAGGGGATCAGATACGCAGTATTTT.

The chain recombines TRBV7-9 with TRBJ1-2; possible D gene TRBD1, 5 bases. The V end was cut by 1 base, the J end by 6 bases, with 12 bases between. The CDR3 loop spans 14 amino acids. The germline gives CDR1 SEHNR, CDR2 FQNEAQ (reference sequence). CDR3 nucleotide sequence: TGTGCCAGCAGCTTAGTACTCCCCAGGGATGGCTACACCTTC. It is translated as CASSLVLPRDGYTF.

The V gene is TRBV4-1, the J gene TRBJ2-7; D call uncertain. The CDR3 has 12 residues. CDR1 and CDR2 (germline): MGHRA, YSYEKL. Trimming left V 3 bases short and J 2 bases short, with 5 bases between. The CDR3 DNA follows: TGCGCCAGCAGCCATAAAACCTACGAGCAGTACTTC. Protein product: CASSHKTYEQYF.

J is TRBJ2-1 and V is TRBV4-3; 8 bases are shared with TRBD2. This CDR3 contains 15 residues. With 0 bases clipped from V and 8 bases from J, the junction kept 6 bases outside the gene matches. Germline V gene lookup returns CDR1 LGHNA and CDR2 YSLEER. The CDR3 sequence: CASSQDIAGGDEQFF. Written as DNA, the CDR3 is TGCGCCAGCAGCCAAGACATCGCGGGAGGCGATGAGCAGTTCTTC.

A note on this clone: This CDR3 is also generated by other DNA sequences in the sample. The chain uses TRBV27 and TRBJ2-7; D may be TRBD1 (6 bases). Germline V CDR1 and CDR2: MNHEY, SMNVEV (reference sequence). V lost 2 bases and J 1 base, leaving 15 bases between the germline ends. The CDR3 runs 16 residues. The CDR3 loop is CASSLSLGALSYEQYF. The CDR3 DNA reads as TGTGCCAGCAGTTTAAGCCTGGGGGCATTGTCCTACGAGCAGTACTTC.

This clone was detected only once. The chain couples TRBV18 to TRBJ1-4; no reliable D call. The V end was cut by 2 bases, the J end by 0 bases, with 13 bases between. Looked up from germline, CDR1 is KGHSH and CDR2 is LQKENI. The length of the CDR3 is 17 residues. CDR3 region: CASSPGRGEATNEKLFF. The CDR3, as DNA: TGTGCCAGCTCACCAGGTAGAGGAGAAGCAACTAATGAAAAACTGTTTTTT. The full variable domain, in which reference TRBV18 and TRBJ1-4 provide the parts outside the CDR3, is NAGVMQNPRHLVRRRGQEARLRCSPMKGHSHVYWYRQLPEEGLKFMVYLQKENIIDESGMPKERFSAEFPKEGPSILRIQQVVRGDSAAYFCASSPGRGEATNEKLFFGSGTQLSVL.

CDR3 in amino acids: CASSLALGGRVYNEQFF. In DNA form, the CDR3 reads TGTGCCAGCAGCTTAGCGCTCGGCGGGAGAGTTTACAATGAGCAGTTCTTC. The gene calls are TRBV7-6 and TRBJ2-1, with TRBD2 matching over 7 bases. Trimming removed 0 bases from V and 4 bases from J; junction bases left unmatched: 9. CDR1 and CDR2 from the germline V gene are SGHVS and FNYEAQ. The CDR3 extends over 17 amino acids.

The chain joins TRBV7-8 to TRBJ1-5, with D possibly being TRBD1 (5 bases). V lost 7 bases, J lost 5 bases, and 15 bases lay in between. Germline-derived CDR1 and CDR2 are SGHVS and FQNEAQ. This CDR3 contains 14 residues. CDR3 amino acids: CASTLGAGDQPQHF. In DNA form, the CDR3 reads TGTGCCAGCACCCTCGGGGCGGGGGATCAGCCCCAGCATTTT. The entire variable domain, with the rest obtained from reference TRBV7-8 and TRBJ1-5, is as follows: GAGVSQSPRYKVAKRGQDVALRCDPISGHVSLFWYQQALGQGPEFLTYFQNEAQLDKSGLPSDRFFAERPEGSVSTLKIQRTQQEDSAVYLCASTLGAGDQPQHFGDGTRLSIL.

The J gene is TRBJ2-3, the V gene TRBV5-1; 9 bases fit TRBD2. The CDR3 has 17 residues. Germline V gene sequence: CDR1 SGHRS, CDR2 YFSETQ. The trim removed 1 base at V and 4 bases at J, leaving 10 bases unmatched. CDR3 amino acids: CASSLLREGLDADTQYF. Here the CDR3 DNA reads TGCGCCAGCAGCTTGTTGCGGGAGGGCCTTGACGCAGATACGCAGTATTTT.